These T cell receptor beta chains were read from a single sample in a study of T cell responses to AZD1222 COVID-19 vaccine. Produced via immunoSEQ multiplex PCR; TCRdb's table is partial and in-frame only. Counted here are 90,000 to 150,000 clones, around 89% occurring once; the ten biggest clones make up 7.1%. The input for sequencing was peripheral blood, taken 28 days after the second AZD1222 dose. These receptors all come from an adult who received the AZD1222 COVID-19 vaccine. The CDR3 runs from the conserved cysteine through the conserved F or W. The D gene is left open where the match is weak. Size tells how often a clone was seen (once, few, many) or the class of an expanded clone, and some rows leave it out.

v_call	clone_size	d_call	j_call	cdr3_nt	cdr3_aa
TRBV29-1	NA	TRBD1	TRBJ1-2	TGCAGCGCGACAGGGGTAAACTATGGCTACACCTTC	CSATGVNYGYTF
TRBV28	NA	NA	TRBJ1-2	TGTGCCAGCAGCCTTACATCTAACTATGGCTACACCTTC	CASSLTSNYGYTF
TRBV5-4	NA	TRBD1	TRBJ1-1	TGTGCCAGCAGAATATCAGGGGGCGCCCACACTGAAGCTTTCTTT	CASRISGGAHTEAFF
TRBV7-9	NA	TRBD2	TRBJ2-5	TGTGCCAGCAGCCCGGGACTAGCGGGGGGGCCCCGGCGGGAGACCCAGTACTTC	CASSPGLAGGPRRETQYF
TRBV6-5	NA	TRBD1	TRBJ2-7	TGTGCCAGCATAAACACCGGGACAGGATGGTACGAGCAGTACTTC	CASINTGTGWYEQYF
TRBV4-2	NA	TRBD1	TRBJ2-7	TGTGCCAGCAGCCATGGGACAGGGATCTACGAGCAGTACTTC	CASSHGTGIYEQYF
TRBV5-1	NA	TRBD1	TRBJ1-2	TGCGCCAGCAGCGGGGGACAGGGGGCGCAAGTGAAAGGCTACACCTTC	CASSGGQGAQVKGYTF
TRBV7-2	NA	NA	TRBJ1-4	TGTGCCAGCAGCTTATATAAGGACCTCTATGAAAAACTGTTTTTT	CASSLYKDLYEKLFF
TRBV9	NA	TRBD1	TRBJ1-2	TGTGCCAGCAGCGCCCTAGGGGGCGCCTATGGCTACACCTTC	CASSALGGAYGYTF
TRBV6-5	NA	NA	TRBJ1-1	TGTGCCAGCAGTTACGAGGCAGAAGCTGGGTCTGAAGCTTTCTTT	CASSYEAEAGSEAFF
TRBV6-5	NA	TRBD1	TRBJ1-5	TGTGCCAGCAGTTCGGACAGGGTTCAATGGCCCCAGCATTTT	CASSSDRVQWPQHF
TRBV5-1	NA	NA	TRBJ1-3	TGCGCCAGCAGCTGGGGACAAACCTCTGGAAACACCATATATTTT	CASSWGQTSGNTIYF
TRBV5-5	NA	NA	TRBJ1-2	TGTGCCAGCCCCCCTACAGCTTTAAACTATGGCTACACCTTC	CASPPTALNYGYTF
TRBV12-5	few	NA	TRBJ2-7	TGTGCTAGTGGTTTCTCTCCCGGTGCGGCGGGGAGGTACGAGCAGTACTTC	CASGFSPGAAGRYEQYF
TRBV5-6	NA	NA	TRBJ2-7	TGTGCCAGCAGCTTGAGTCAGATATACGAGCAGTACTTC	CASSLSQIYEQYF
TRBV11-2	NA	NA	TRBJ2-7	TGTGCCAGCAGCTTAGTGGGGGCCACCTACGAGCAGTACTTC	CASSLVGATYEQYF
TRBV7-9	NA	NA	TRBJ2-1	TGTGCCAGCAGCCTCGGGGACTCCCGAAATGAGCAGTTCTTC	CASSLGDSRNEQFF
TRBV19	NA	TRBD1	TRBJ1-1	TGTGCCAGTAGCGACAGGGTAAACACTGAAGCTTTCTTT	CASSDRVNTEAFF
TRBV10-3	NA	NA	TRBJ1-5	TGTGCCATCAGTGAAACAGGCATAAGCAATCAGCCCCAGCATTTT	CAISETGISNQPQHF
TRBV6-5	NA	NA	TRBJ2-7	TGTGCCAGCAGTTACTCGCGGGGCTTAGAGCAGTACTTC	CASSYSRGLEQYF
TRBV9	NA	NA	TRBJ1-2	TGTGCCAGCAGCCCCACCTACAGCAACTATGGCTACACCTTC	CASSPTYSNYGYTF
TRBV19	NA	NA	TRBJ1-1	TGTGCCAGTAGTATTTTGGTTGGCACTGAAGCTTTCTTT	CASSILVGTEAFF
TRBV5-1	NA	NA	TRBJ1-6	TGCGCCAGCAGCAGCCGAGGGTCCAATTCACCCCTCCACTTT	CASSSRGSNSPLHF
TRBV9	once	NA	TRBJ1-2	TGTGCCAGCAGCGTAACGGGCAGTAATAACTATGGCTACACCTTC	CASSVTGSNNYGYTF
TRBV12-3/TRBV12-4	NA	NA	TRBJ1-5	TGTGCCAGCAGTATAACCAATCAGCCCCAGCATTTT	CASSITNQPQHF
TRBV9	NA	NA	TRBJ1-2	TGTGCCAGCAGCGTAGTTCCCGGAGACTATGGCTACACCTTC	CASSVVPGDYGYTF
TRBV6-6	NA	TRBD1	TRBJ2-3	TGTGCCAGCAGTTACTCGTTAGGGGGCGCGGCAGATACGCAGTATTTT	CASSYSLGGAADTQYF
TRBV9	NA	NA	TRBJ2-7	TGTGCCAGCAGCTCCGGAGGGGGTCACACCTACGAGCAGTACTTC	CASSSGGGHTYEQYF
TRBV28	NA	NA	TRBJ2-5	TGTGCCAGCAGTTTAAGTGCGGGAGAGACCCAGTACTTC	CASSLSAGETQYF
TRBV6-1	NA	NA	TRBJ1-5	TGTGCCAGCAGTGAAGGGGCGAGTCCTTATAGCAATCAGCCCCAGCATTTT	CASSEGASPYSNQPQHF
TRBV28	NA	NA	TRBJ2-1	TGTGCCAGCAGTTTGGACAGCTACAATGAGCAGTTCTTC	CASSLDSYNEQFF
TRBV2	NA	TRBD1	TRBJ1-5	TGTGCCAGCAGTGTACAGGGGCGAGGCAATCAGCCCCAGCATTTT	CASSVQGRGNQPQHF
TRBV2	NA	NA	TRBJ2-1	TGTGCCAGCAGCGGACACAATGAGCAGTTCTTC	CASSGHNEQFF
TRBV6-5	NA	NA	TRBJ1-1	TGTGCCAGCAGTTATGGAGGGTACACTGAAGCTTTCTTT	CASSYGGYTEAFF
TRBV6-1	NA	NA	TRBJ2-6	TGTGCCAGCAGTGCAATCTCTCCCCAGGCGGGCTCTGGGGCCAACGTCCTGACTTTC	CASSAISPQAGSGANVLTF
TRBV5-8	NA	NA	TRBJ1-4	TGTGCCAGCAGCCGGAGGGGGACGGGAAATGAAAAACTGTTTTTT	CASSRRGTGNEKLFF
TRBV7-3	NA	TRBD2	TRBJ2-3	TGTGCCAGCAGCTTAAAGGGGAGGGTTACAGATACGCAGTATTTT	CASSLKGRVTDTQYF
TRBV4-2	NA	NA	TRBJ2-7	TGTGCCAGCAGCCAAGGCAGGGGGGGGCCCAACGAGCAGTACTTC	CASSQGRGGPNEQYF
TRBV4-1	NA	TRBD2	TRBJ2-3	TGCGCCAGCAGCCAAGGACGGAGCAGCGGGAGGAGAGATACGCAGTATTTT	CASSQGRSSGRRDTQYF
TRBV4-3	NA	TRBD2	TRBJ2-2	TGCGCCAGCAGCCAAAGAGCGGGAGGGCTGGCCGGGGAGCTGTTTTTT	CASSQRAGGLAGELFF
TRBV20-1	NA	TRBD2	TRBJ2-7	TGCAGTGCCATGGGGGGGTACGAGCAGTACTTC	CSAMGGYEQYF
TRBV3-1/TRBV3-2	NA	NA	TRBJ1-1	TGTGCCAGCAGCCGTGTTTGGCAGGGCAACACTGAAGCTTTCTTT	CASSRVWQGNTEAFF
TRBV11-1	NA	TRBD1	TRBJ1-1	TGTGCCAGCAGCTTACCCCGGGACAGGGGGGTTGAAGCTTTCTTT	CASSLPRDRGVEAFF
TRBV10-3	NA	TRBD1	TRBJ2-7	TGTGCCATCCGGGACAGGGTGTACGACTACGAGCAGTACTTC	CAIRDRVYDYEQYF
TRBV5-8	NA	TRBD2	TRBJ2-3	TGTGCCAGCAGCTACACGCCGACTAGCGGGGGGTCCACAGATACGCAGTATTTT	CASSYTPTSGGSTDTQYF
TRBV7-6	NA	NA	TRBJ2-7	TGTGCCAGCAGCTTATATGGTGGCGAGCAGTACTTC	CASSLYGGEQYF
TRBV9	NA	TRBD2	TRBJ2-7	TGTGCCAGCAGCGTAGATGCGGGAGGAATCACCTACGAGCAGTACTTC	CASSVDAGGITYEQYF
TRBV28	NA	NA	TRBJ2-7	TGTGCCAGCAGTTTAGGGTGGGTTGGATACGAGCAGTACTTC	CASSLGWVGYEQYF
TRBV9	NA	NA	TRBJ2-7	TGTGCCAGCAGCCTAACAGCCGTCGGGTTATCCTACGAGCAGTACTTC	CASSLTAVGLSYEQYF
TRBV24-1	NA	TRBD1	TRBJ2-3	TGTGCCACCAGTGATCTCTCACAGGGGACCAACACAGATACGCAGTATTTT	CATSDLSQGTNTDTQYF
TRBV5-1	NA	TRBD1	TRBJ2-5	TGCGCCAGCAGCTCGGGGTCCGGGACAGGGATCCCCCTCCAAGAGACCCAGTACTTC	CASSSGSGTGIPLQETQYF
TRBV5-6	NA	NA	TRBJ2-5	TGTGCCAGCAGCTTTTCTGGGGCCCCATACCAAGAGACCCAGTACTTC	CASSFSGAPYQETQYF
TRBV19	NA	TRBD2	TRBJ2-5	TGTGCCAGTAGTATAAGGACTAGCGGGACGGGCCAAGAGACCCAGTACTTC	CASSIRTSGTGQETQYF
TRBV7-2	NA	TRBD1	TRBJ2-7	TGTGCCAGCAGCTTAGACAGGGGCACCTACGAGCAGTACTTC	CASSLDRGTYEQYF
TRBV28	NA	NA	TRBJ2-1	TGTGCCAGCAGTTTACGGCTTTATGAGCAGTTCTTC	CASSLRLYEQFF